The 28 T cell receptor beta chains below all came from one sample that was sequenced in a study of blood T cell repertoires in COVID-19 (dated by TCRdb to about 2020). The library was obtained by the immunoSEQ multiplex PCR assay. As stored in TCRdb, this immuneACCESS dataset retains in-frame rearrangements with V and J assigned. A fraction of the clones does not appear; measured against another copy, unresolved V genes explain less than half of the discrepancy, and the remainder lacks a known reason. Recorded for this sample are tens of thousands of clones; approximately 91% of them occurred a single time. The top ten clonotypes cover 6% to 8.5% of the sample. The sequencing sample was made of peripheral blood. The receptors derive from a man between 65 and 85 years old with acute or convalescent COVID-19.

The chain has TRBV7-9 and TRBJ2-3, with 8 bases aligning to TRBD1. J gave up 2 bases and V 4 bases, and 8 bases lay outside the gene matches. CDR1 is SEHNR and CDR2 is FQNEAQ in the germline V gene (reference sequence). This CDR3 has 16 residues. The DNA for the CDR3 is TGTGCCAGCAGCTCACGGACAGGGTTGATCACAGATACGCAGTATTTT. This gives the protein CASSSRTGLITDTQYF.

V is TRBV11-2 and J is TRBJ1-1; 8 bases align to TRBD1. CDR3 length equals 17 residues. CDR1 SGHAT and CDR2 FQNNGV come from the germline V gene. Germline trimming cut 4 bases from V and 3 bases from J; bases unmatched to any gene: 13. In nucleotides, the CDR3 is TGTGCCAGCAGCTACATCCAACTCAGGGGGCGGTACACTGAAGCTTTCTTT. Amino acids: CASSYIQLRGRYTEAFF.

The V gene is TRBV6-6, the J gene TRBJ2-2; 10 bases map to TRBD1. This CDR3 region has 16 residues. The junction had 8 bases not matched to a gene; V was cut back by 6 bases and J by 4 bases. Looked up from germline, CDR1 is MNHNY and CDR2 is SVGAGI (reference sequence). Written as DNA, the CDR3 is TGTGCCAGCAGCACCGGGACAGGGGTTTCCACCGGGGAGCTGTTTTTT. Translating gives CASSTGTGVSTGELFF.

The genes are TRBV6-2 or TRBV6-3 and TRBJ1-1; D not resolved. V was pared by 5 bases and J by 6 bases, with 19 bases between. Germline CDR1 MNHEY, CDR2 SVGEGT. The CDR3 has 15 residues. The CDR3 protein is CASSGGGGSGAEAFF. CDR3 coding DNA: TGTGCCAGCAGTGGCGGTGGAGGAAGTGGAGCTGAAGCTTTCTTT.

V gene TRBV20-1 combines with J gene TRBJ1-5; D perhaps matches TRBD1 (6 bases). CDR1 and CDR2 from the germline V gene are DFQATT and SNEGSKA (reference sequence). The CDR3 is 16 amino acids. Trimming removed 3 bases from V and 6 bases from J, with 21 bases in between. The CDR3 DNA is TGCAGTGCTAGTTGGGGACGGGGGGCTAAAGGTCAGCCCCAGCATTTT. It is translated as CSASWGRGAKGQPQHF.

In DNA form, the CDR3 reads TGCGCCAGCAGGGTCCCGGGACTTCGCACCGGGGAGCTGTTTTTT. Its translation is CASRVPGLRTGELFF. V usage is TRBV4-1 and J usage is TRBJ2-2; D possibly corresponds to TRBD2 (6 bases). Germline CDR1 MGHRA, CDR2 YSYEKL. V was trimmed by 6 bases and J by 4 bases, leaving 15 bases between them. The CDR3 contains 15 residues.

The chain carries TRBV5-6 and TRBJ2-7, with D hard to call. In germline, CDR1 is SGHDT, CDR2 YYEEEE. Trimming shortened V by 5 bases and J by 2 bases, and 8 bases separated the two germline ends. This CDR3 is 12 amino acids long. CDR3 coding DNA: TGTGCCAGCAGTAGGCGGCCCTACGAGCAGTACTTC. This gives the protein CASSRRPYEQYF.

The chain has TRBV19 and TRBJ2-7; 9 nucleotides align to TRBD1. The CDR3 is made up of 15 amino acids. The germline V gene has CDR1 LNHDA and CDR2 SQIVND (reference sequence). V lost 5 bases and J lost 9; bases outside the gene matches: 14. CDR3 sequence: CASSGSGTGTMVQYF. The CDR3 DNA is TGTGCCAGTAGTGGCTCCGGGACAGGGACGATGGTGCAGTACTTC.

The chain links TRBV7-8 to TRBJ1-1; D may be TRBD1 (5 bases). V lost 1 base to trimming and J lost 0 bases, with 12 bases between them. The CDR3 has 16 residues. Germline lookup yields CDR1 SGHVS and CDR2 FQNEAQ. In DNA form, the CDR3 reads TGTGCCAGCAGCTTAGTTGGGGGGGTGGTGAACACTGAAGCTTTCTTT. Translated: CASSLVGGVVNTEAFF.

This chain uses TRBV14 with TRBJ2-5, with TRBD2 identical over 8 bases. This CDR3 has 16 residues. Germline lookup yields CDR1 SGHDN and CDR2 FVKESK. V dropped 5 bases and J dropped 3; count of bases not matched to a gene: 11. The CDR3 loop reads CASSSTRRGGKETQYF. CDR3 in DNA: TGTGCCAGCAGCTCAACCCGCCGGGGGGGGAAAGAGACCCAGTACTTC. The full variable domain, rest sourced from reference TRBV14 and TRBJ2-5, is EAGVTQFPSHSVIEKGQTVTLRCDPISGHDNLYWYRRVMGKEIKFLLHFVKESKQDESGMPNNRFLAERTGGTYSTLKVQPAELEDSGVYFCASSSTRRGGKETQYFGPGTRLLVL.

This clone has only one observation. The chain combines TRBV7-2 with TRBJ2-3; 7 positions match TRBD2. The CDR3 length is 19 residues. Trimming at V came to 5 bases and at J to 2 bases, leaving 19 bases not matched to a gene. Germline CDR1 is SGHTA and CDR2 is FQGNSA. The CDR3 loop reads CASSLITRGKVGVTDTQYF. DNA for the CDR3: TGTGCCAGCAGCCTCATTACGCGGGGGAAGGTGGGGGTCACAGATACGCAGTATTTT.

J is TRBJ1-5 and V is TRBV5-8, with D possibly TRBD1 on 5 matching bases. The CDR3 is 14 amino acids. Germline loops: CDR1 SGHTS, CDR2 YDEGEE. V lost 3 bases to trimming and J lost 4 bases, with 11 bases between them. The CDR3 coding sequence is TGTGCCAGCAGCTCGCCGGGGGTAAATCAGCCCCAGCATTTT. Encoded protein: CASSSPGVNQPQHF.

V is TRBV29-1 and J is TRBJ2-5, with 8 positions matching TRBD2. The CDR3 consists of 13 residues. Trimming cost V 5 bases and J 9 bases; bases outside gene matches: 11. From germline, CDR1 is SQVTM and CDR2 ANQGSEA. The CDR3 spells CSVQAGGRGAQYF. In DNA, the CDR3 is TGCAGCGTTCAGGCCGGGGGGCGGGGGGCCCAGTACTTC.

The V gene is TRBV6-5, the J gene TRBJ2-2; the D gene is possibly TRBD1 (5 bases). This CDR3 comprises 15 residues. The ends were cut back, 3 bases at V and 8 bases at J, with 16 bases in the middle. Germline V gene lookup returns CDR1 MNHEY and CDR2 SVGAGI. The CDR3, as DNA: TGTGCCAGCAGTTATGTAGGGCAGGGCGGTGGGGAGCTGTTTTTT. This gives the protein CASSYVGQGGGELFF.

The V call is TRBV3-1 (or the pseudogene TRBV3-2), the J call TRBJ2-1; 9 bases agree with TRBD2. After removal of 1 base from V and 4 bases from J, the junction contained 8 bases not matched to a gene. The germline V gene encodes CDR1 LGHDT and CDR2 YNNKEL (reference sequence). The CDR3 has 17 residues. CDR3 sequence reads: CASSQAKRGVQYNEQFF. CDR3 in DNA: TGTGCCAGCAGCCAAGCTAAGCGGGGGGTCCAATACAATGAGCAGTTCTTC.

The chain recombines TRBV6-2 or TRBV6-3 with TRBJ1-1; D is possibly TRBD1 (5 bases). This CDR3 spans 14 amino acids. Germline V lookup: CDR1 MNHEY, CDR2 SVGEGT. V gave up 0 bases and J gave up 4 bases, with 9 bases separating them. DNA for the CDR3: TGTGCCAGCAGTTACTCGCAGACAGTCACTGAAGCTTTCTTT. The encoded protein is CASSYSQTVTEAFF.

The chain links TRBV4-2 to TRBJ1-2, with D unclear. CDR3 length: 14 amino acids. Germline-derived CDR1 and CDR2 are LGHNA and YNFKEQ. Trimming pared 2 bases from V and 4 bases from J, leaving 11 bases between. The CDR3 protein is CASSQRELGYGYTF. The CDR3, as DNA: TGTGCCAGCAGCCAACGGGAGCTCGGCTATGGCTACACCTTC.

This sequence joins TRBV7-9 and TRBJ1-1; no reliable D call. This CDR3 spans 14 amino acids. The germline gives CDR1 SEHNR, CDR2 FQNEAQ (reference sequence). The V end was cut by 5 bases, the J end by 2 bases, with 12 bases between. Here the CDR3 reads CASSHDQRNTEAFF. The CDR3 DNA is TGTGCCAGCAGCCACGATCAGCGAAACACTGAAGCTTTCTTT.

In its sample, this clone was seen a few times. The gene calls are TRBV11-2 and TRBJ2-7, with TRBD1 as a possible D gene (6 bases). The V end was cut by 1 base, the J end by 4 bases, with 14 bases between. Germline CDR1 SGHAT, CDR2 FQNNGV. The CDR3 runs to 15 residues. The CDR3 DNA reads TGTGCCAGCAGCTTAGCTACAGGGCAGCCTTACGAGCAGTACTTC. Translating gives CASSLATGQPYEQYF.

This chain connects TRBV5-7 to TRBJ2-7; D is uncertain. TRBV5-7 is filed as an ORF, its function uncertain. V shed 1 base and J shed 4 bases, with 9 bases lying between them. This CDR3 contains 13 residues. The CDR3 here is CASSLIKSYEQYF. In DNA, the CDR3 is TGTGCCAGCAGCTTGATTAAATCTTACGAGCAGTACTTC.

The CDR3 region is CASSSPLLAGGGDEQFF. In DNA form, the CDR3 reads TGTGCCAGTAGTTCACCCCTTCTAGCGGGAGGCGGGGATGAGCAGTTCTTC. The chain combines TRBV19 with TRBJ2-1; TRBD2 matches at 11 bases. V lost 5 bases and J lost 8; bases outside the gene matches: 14. Germline values: CDR1 LNHDA, CDR2 SQIVND (reference sequence). The CDR3 loop spans 17 amino acids.

This rearrangement joins TRBV18 to TRBJ1-6; D not certain. The CDR3 has 16 residues. V lost 3 bases, J lost 11 bases, and 20 bases lay in between. Germline V gives CDR1 KGHSH, CDR2 LQKENI. The CDR3 spells CASSPDPVSTGPPLHF. Here the CDR3 DNA reads TGTGCCAGCTCACCCGACCCCGTTTCAACTGGGCCACCCCTCCACTTT.

This clone was counted between two and nine times. The V and J genes are TRBV28 and TRBJ1-5, with unresolved D. The ends were cut back, 5 bases at V and 5 bases at J, with 13 bases in the middle. Germline CDR1 and CDR2: MDHEN and SYDVKM. This CDR3 region has 14 residues. The CDR3 nucleotides are TGTGCCAGCAGTGCCCCGGGGATCCATCAGCCCCAGCATTTT. The encoded protein is CASSAPGIHQPQHF.

This clone has only one observation. The chain employs TRBV4-3 and TRBJ2-4; 7 bases match TRBD2. The CDR3 is 15 amino acids. Germline V gene lookup returns CDR1 LGHNA and CDR2 YSLEER. After removal of 0 bases from V and 12 bases from J, the junction contained 11 bases not matched to a gene. This chain's CDR3 is CASSQERLAEVTQYF. The CDR3 DNA follows: TGCGCCAGCAGCCAAGAGCGGCTAGCGGAGGTGACTCAGTACTTC.

The chain links TRBV7-4 to TRBJ2-7; weak D call: TRBD2 (6 bases). The V gene lost 8 bases and the J gene lost 2 bases, with 28 bases spanning the gap. The CDR3 totals 18 residues. Looked up from germline, CDR1 is SGHVT and CDR2 is SQSDAQ. The CDR3 nucleotides read TGTGCCAGCCCAGATTTACTGACCCGACTAGAATTAACCTACGAGCAGTACTTC. The encoded protein is CASPDLLTRLELTYEQYF.

This clone was observed a single time. The rearrangement links TRBV14 to TRBJ1-1; 8 nucleotides match TRBD1. Germline V gives CDR1 SGHDN, CDR2 FVKESK. With V trimmed by 3 bases and J by 1 base, 10 bases remained unmatched. This CDR3 has 17 amino acids. This chain's CDR3 is CASSQDPGTGSNTEAFF. The CDR3 region has the DNA TGTGCCAGCAGCCAGGATCCCGGGACAGGTTCGAACACTGAAGCTTTCTTT.

The chain is built from TRBV27 and TRBJ1-4; 10 positions agree with TRBD1. Germline V CDR1 and CDR2: MNHEY, SMNVEV (reference sequence). Trimming removed 2 bases from V and 10 bases from J; junction bases left unmatched: 1. The CDR3 consists of 13 residues. The CDR3 here is CASSLGTGAKLFF. The CDR3 DNA follows: TGTGCCAGCAGTTTAGGGACAGGGGCAAAACTGTTTTTT.

This clone was seen a single time. The V gene is TRBV7-2, the J gene TRBJ1-6; D gene unclear. Trimming removed 7 bases from V and 1 base from J, with 8 bases in between. CDR3 length: 14 amino acids. The germline gives CDR1 SGHTA, CDR2 FQGNSA. The CDR3 sequence: CASTKRSYNSPLHF. The DNA of the CDR3 is TGTGCCAGCACAAAGAGGTCCTATAATTCACCCCTCCACTTT.